This entry describes one TCR beta chain. A much larger clone lies a single base off, so this may be a read error. This sample is drawn from a study of T cells after yellow fever vaccination. The CDR3 runs to 14 residues. Each CDR3 protein gets one entry after TCRdb re-called the 5' RACE reads with MiXCR. The repertoire holds 300,000 to 350,000 distinct CDR3 sequences, with about 8.3% as singletons. This receptor was taken from a man between 18 and 29 years old who received the YFV17D yellow fever vaccine. The sequencing used PBMCs, collected about 49 days after the first yellow fever vaccination. V gene TRBV12-3 or TRBV12-4 combines with J gene TRBJ2-5, with D maybe TRBD2 (6 bases). CDR3 sequence (DNA): TGTGCCTGCAGTTCCCGGGGGAGCCAAGAGACCCAGTACTTC. Its protein is CACSSRGSQETQYF.